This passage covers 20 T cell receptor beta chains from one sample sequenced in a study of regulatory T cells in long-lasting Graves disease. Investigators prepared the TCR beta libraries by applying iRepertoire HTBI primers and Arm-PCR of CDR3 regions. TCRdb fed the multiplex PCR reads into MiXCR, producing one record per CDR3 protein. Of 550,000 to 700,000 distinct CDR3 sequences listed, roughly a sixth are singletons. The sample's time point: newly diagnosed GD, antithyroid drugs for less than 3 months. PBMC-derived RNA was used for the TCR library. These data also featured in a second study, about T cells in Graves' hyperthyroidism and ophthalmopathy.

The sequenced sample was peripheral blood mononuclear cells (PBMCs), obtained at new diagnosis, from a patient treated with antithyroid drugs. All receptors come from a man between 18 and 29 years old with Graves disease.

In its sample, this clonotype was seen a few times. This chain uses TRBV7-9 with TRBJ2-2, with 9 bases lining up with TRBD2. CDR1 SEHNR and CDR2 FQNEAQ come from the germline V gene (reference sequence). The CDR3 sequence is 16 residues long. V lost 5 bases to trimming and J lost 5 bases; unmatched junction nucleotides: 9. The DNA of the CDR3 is TGTGCCAGCAGCACAACCGCGGGAGGGCCGACCGGGGAGCTGTTTTTT. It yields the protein CASSTTAGGPTGELFF. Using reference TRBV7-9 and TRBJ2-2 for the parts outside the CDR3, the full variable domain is DTGVSQNPRHKITKRGQNVTFRCDPISEHNRLYWYRQTLGQGPEFLTYFQNEAQLEKSRLLSDRFSAERPKGSFSTLEIQRTEQGDSAMYLCASSTTAGGPTGELFFGEGSRLTVL.

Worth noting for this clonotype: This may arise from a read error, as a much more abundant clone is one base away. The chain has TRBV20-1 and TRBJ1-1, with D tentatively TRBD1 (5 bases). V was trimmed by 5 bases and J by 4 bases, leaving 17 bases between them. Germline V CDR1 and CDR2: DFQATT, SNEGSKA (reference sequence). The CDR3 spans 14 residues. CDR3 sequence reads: CSALPGTLSTEAFF. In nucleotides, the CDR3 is TGCAGTGCTTTGCCCGGGACTTTGAGCACTGAAGCTTTCTTT.

The CDR3, as DNA: TGTGCCAGCAGTTTATATTCTAGCGGGAGGGGTGAGACCCAGTACTTC. Its translation is CASSLYSSGRGETQYF. This rearrangement joins TRBV28 to TRBJ2-5, with TRBD2 matching over 12 bases. V shed 1 base, J shed 5 bases, and the junction held 5 bases outside the gene matches. The CDR3 totals 16 residues. Germline loops: CDR1 MDHEN, CDR2 SYDVKM.

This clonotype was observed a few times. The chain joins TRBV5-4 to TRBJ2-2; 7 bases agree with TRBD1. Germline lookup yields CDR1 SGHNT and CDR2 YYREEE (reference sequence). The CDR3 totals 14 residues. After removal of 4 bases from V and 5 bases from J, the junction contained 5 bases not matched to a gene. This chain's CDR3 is CASSALQGTGELFF. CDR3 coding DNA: TGTGCCAGCAGCGCGTTACAGGGGACCGGGGAGCTGTTTTTT.

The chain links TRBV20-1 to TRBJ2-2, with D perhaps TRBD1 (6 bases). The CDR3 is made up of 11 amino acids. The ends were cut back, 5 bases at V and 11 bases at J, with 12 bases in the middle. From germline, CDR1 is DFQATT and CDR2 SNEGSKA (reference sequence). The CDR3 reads CSAQQGYELFF. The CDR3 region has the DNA TGCAGTGCTCAACAGGGATACGAGCTGTTTTTT.

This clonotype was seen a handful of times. CDR3 in amino acids: CASSESSAGNTIYF. CDR3 sequence (DNA): TGTGCCAGCAGTGAGAGTAGCGCTGGAAACACCATATATTTT. The chain is built from TRBV12-3 or TRBV12-4 and TRBJ1-3; D not certain. The CDR3 spans 14 residues. V was clipped by 5 bases and J by 2 bases, with 10 bases between them.

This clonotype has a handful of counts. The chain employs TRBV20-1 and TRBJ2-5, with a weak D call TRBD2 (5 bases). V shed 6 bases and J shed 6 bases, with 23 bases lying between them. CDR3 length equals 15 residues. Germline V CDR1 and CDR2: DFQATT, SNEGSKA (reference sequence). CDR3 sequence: CSAPQRTHGVQTQYF. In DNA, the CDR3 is TGCAGTGCCCCCCAGCGAACCCACGGGGTACAGACCCAGTACTTC.

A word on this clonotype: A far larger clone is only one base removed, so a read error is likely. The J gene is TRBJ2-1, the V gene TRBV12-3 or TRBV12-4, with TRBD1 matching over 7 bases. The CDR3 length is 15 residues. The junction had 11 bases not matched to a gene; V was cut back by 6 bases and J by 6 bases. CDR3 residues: CASRGGRGFSNEQFF. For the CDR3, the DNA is TGTGCCAGCAGAGGGGGCAGGGGGTTCTCCAATGAGCAGTTCTTC.

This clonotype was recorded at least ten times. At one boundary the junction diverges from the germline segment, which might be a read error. The CDR3 here is CASSSTDTRTGRVGTQYF. In DNA form, the CDR3 reads TGTGCCAGCAGCTCGACCGACACACGGACAGGCAGGGTGGGGACCCAATACTTC. The genes are TRBV11-2 and TRBJ2-5; the match to TRBD1 covers 7 bases. From germline, CDR1 is SGHAT and CDR2 FQNNGV. The CDR3 spans 18 residues.

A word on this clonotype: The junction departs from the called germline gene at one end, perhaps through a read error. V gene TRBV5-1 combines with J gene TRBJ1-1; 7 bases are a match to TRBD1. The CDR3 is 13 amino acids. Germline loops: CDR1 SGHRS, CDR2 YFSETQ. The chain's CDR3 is CASSRGQGTEDFF. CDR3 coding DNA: TGCGCCAGCAGCAGGGGGCAGGGCACTGAAGATTTCTTT.

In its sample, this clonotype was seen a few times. The CDR3 sequence is CASSAGTVSNTEAFF. The CDR3, as DNA: TGTGCCAGCAGCGCCGGGACAGTCTCAAACACTGAAGCTTTCTTT. The chain joins TRBV9 to TRBJ1-1; 7 bases align to TRBD1. The germline V gene has CDR1 SGDLS and CDR2 YYNGEE. The length of the CDR3 is 15 residues. Trimming at V came to 3 bases and at J to 2 bases, leaving 7 bases not matched to a gene.

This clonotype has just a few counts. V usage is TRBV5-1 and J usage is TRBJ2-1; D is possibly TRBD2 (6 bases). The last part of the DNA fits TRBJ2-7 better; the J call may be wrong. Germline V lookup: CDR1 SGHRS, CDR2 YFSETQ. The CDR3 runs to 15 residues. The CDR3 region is CASSPGGSAPHEQYF. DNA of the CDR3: TGCGCCAGCAGCCCCGGGGGTAGTGCCCCCCATGAGCAGTACTTC.

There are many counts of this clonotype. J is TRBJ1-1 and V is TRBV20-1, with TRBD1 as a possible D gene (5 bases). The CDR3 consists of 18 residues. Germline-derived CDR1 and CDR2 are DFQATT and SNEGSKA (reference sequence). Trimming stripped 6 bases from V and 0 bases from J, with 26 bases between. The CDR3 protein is CSAPKPLRGITMNTEAFF. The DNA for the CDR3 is TGCAGTGCCCCTAAACCCCTTCGGGGGATCACTATGAACACTGAAGCTTTCTTT.

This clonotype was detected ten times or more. The CDR3 sequence is CASSLEGVQGWEDTQYF. The CDR3 coding sequence is TGCGCCAGCAGCTTGGAAGGCGTCCAGGGTTGGGAGGATACGCAGTATTTT. The chain recombines TRBV5-1 with TRBJ2-3, with D perhaps TRBD1 or TRBD2 (5 bases each). This CDR3 comprises 17 residues. Deletions cut 0 bases from V and 6 bases from J, with 20 bases between. CDR1 and CDR2 from the germline V gene are SGHRS and YFSETQ.

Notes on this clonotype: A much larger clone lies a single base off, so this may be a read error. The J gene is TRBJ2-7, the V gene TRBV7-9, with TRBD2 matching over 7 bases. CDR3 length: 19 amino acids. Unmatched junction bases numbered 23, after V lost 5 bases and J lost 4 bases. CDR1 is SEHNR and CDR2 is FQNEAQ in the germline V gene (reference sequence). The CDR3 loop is CASSPRVSGGIGRGYEQYF. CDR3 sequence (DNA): TGTGCCAGCAGCCCCCGGGTGTCTGGCGGGATCGGGCGGGGGTACGAGCAGTACTTC.

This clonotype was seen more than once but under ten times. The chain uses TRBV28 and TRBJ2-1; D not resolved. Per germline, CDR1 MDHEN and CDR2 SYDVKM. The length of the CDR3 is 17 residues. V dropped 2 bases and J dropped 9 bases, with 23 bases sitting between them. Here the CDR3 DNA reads TGTGCCAGCAGTTTACCCCCCCCGGTATTTGGTTCTGGTGAGCAGTTCTTC. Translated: CASSLPPPVFGSGEQFF.

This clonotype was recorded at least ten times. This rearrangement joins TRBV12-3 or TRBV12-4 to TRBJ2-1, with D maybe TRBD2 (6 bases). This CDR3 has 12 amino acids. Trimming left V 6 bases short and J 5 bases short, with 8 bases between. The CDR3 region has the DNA TGTGCCAGCAGGGAGGGTAACAATGAGCAGTTCTTC. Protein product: CASREGNNEQFF.

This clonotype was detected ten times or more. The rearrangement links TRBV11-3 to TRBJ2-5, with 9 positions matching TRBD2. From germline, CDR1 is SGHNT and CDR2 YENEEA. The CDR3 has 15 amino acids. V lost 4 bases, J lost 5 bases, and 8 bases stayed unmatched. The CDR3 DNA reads TGTGCCAGCAGCTCCGCTAGCGGGAATTCGGAGACCCAGTACTTC. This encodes CASSSASGNSETQYF.

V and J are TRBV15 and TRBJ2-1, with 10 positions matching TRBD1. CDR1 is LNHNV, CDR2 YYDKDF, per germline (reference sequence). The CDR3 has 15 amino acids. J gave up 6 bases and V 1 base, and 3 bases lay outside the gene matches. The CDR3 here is CATSRAGQGSNEQFF. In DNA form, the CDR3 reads TGTGCCACCAGCAGAGCGGGACAGGGGAGCAATGAGCAGTTCTTC.

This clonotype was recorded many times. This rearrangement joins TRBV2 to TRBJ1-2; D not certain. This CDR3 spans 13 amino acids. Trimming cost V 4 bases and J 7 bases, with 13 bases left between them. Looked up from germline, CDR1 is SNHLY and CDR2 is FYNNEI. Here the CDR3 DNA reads TGTGCCAGCAGTGCCCGGGGAGAGGGTGGCTACACCTTC. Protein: CASSARGEGGYTF. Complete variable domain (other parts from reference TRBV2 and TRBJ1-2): EPEVTQTPSHQVTQMGQEVILRCVPISNHLYFYWYRQILGQKVEFLVSFYNNEISEKSEIFDDQFSVERPDGSNFTLKIRSTKLEDSAMYFCASSARGEGGYTFGSGTRLTVV.